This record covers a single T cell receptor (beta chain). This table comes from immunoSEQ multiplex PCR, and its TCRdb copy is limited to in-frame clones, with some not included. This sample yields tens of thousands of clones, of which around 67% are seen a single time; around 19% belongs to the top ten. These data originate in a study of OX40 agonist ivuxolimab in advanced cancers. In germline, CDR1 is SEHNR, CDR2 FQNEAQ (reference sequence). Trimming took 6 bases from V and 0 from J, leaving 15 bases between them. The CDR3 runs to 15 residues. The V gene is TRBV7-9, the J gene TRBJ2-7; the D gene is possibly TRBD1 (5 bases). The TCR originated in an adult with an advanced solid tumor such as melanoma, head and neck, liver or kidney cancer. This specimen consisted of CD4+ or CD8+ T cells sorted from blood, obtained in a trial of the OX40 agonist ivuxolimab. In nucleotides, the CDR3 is TGTGCCAGCAGTCGCACACAGGAGAACTCCTACGAGCAGTACTTC. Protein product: CASSRTQENSYEQYF.